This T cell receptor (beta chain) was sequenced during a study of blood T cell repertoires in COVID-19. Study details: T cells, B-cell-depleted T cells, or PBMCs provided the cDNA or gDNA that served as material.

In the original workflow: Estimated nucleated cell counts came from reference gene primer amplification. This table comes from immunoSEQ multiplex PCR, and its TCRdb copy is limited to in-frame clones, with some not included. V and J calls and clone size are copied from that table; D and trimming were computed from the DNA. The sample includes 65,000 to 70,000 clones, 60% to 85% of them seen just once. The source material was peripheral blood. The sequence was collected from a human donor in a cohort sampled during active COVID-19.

The CDR3 region is CASSDQGAGTGELFF. CDR3 nucleotides: TGCGCCAGCAGTGACCAGGGGGCGGGCACCGGGGAGCTGTTTTTT. The rearrangement joins TRBV10-1 to TRBJ2-2; 8 bases are a match to TRBD1. The CDR3 has 15 residues. Unmatched junction bases numbered 4, after V lost 3 bases and J lost 4 bases. Per the germline V gene, CDR1 is WNHNN and CDR2 is SYGVQD (reference sequence).